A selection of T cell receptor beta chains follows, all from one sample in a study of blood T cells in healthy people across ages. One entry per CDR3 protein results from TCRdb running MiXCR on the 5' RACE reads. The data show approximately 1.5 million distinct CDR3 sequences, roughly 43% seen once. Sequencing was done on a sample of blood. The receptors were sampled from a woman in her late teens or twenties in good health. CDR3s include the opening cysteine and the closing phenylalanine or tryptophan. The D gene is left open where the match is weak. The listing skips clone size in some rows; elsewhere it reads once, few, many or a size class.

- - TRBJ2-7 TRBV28 TGTGCCAGCAGTTTTGCCCCGATGGGCGGGGAGACTCAGTACTTC CASSFAPMGGETQYF
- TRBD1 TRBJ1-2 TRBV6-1 TGTGCCAGCAGTGTGACAGGGGGCTTTGGCTACACCTTC CASSVTGGFGYTF
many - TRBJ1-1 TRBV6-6 TGTGCCAGCAGCCTCCTCGAGGGCAACACTGAAGCTTTCTTT CASSLLEGNTEAFF
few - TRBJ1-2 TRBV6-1 TGTGCCAGCAGTGATGAAGCGTCGGGGAATGGCTACACCTTC CASSDEASGNGYTF
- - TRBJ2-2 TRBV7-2 TGTGCCAGCAGCTTAGAGGGTTTAGCAACCGGGGAGCTGTTTTTT CASSLEGLATGELFF
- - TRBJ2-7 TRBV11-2 TGTGCCAGCAGCTTCCCGGCGCGCACCGCCCAGTACTTC CASSFPARTAQYF
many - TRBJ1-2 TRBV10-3 TGTGCCATCAGTGGGGGGACACTCTATGGCTACACCTTC CAISGGTLYGYTF
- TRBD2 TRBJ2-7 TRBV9 TGTGCCAGCAGCCAAAGCGGGGGGGCCTACGAGCAGTACTTC CASSQSGGAYEQYF
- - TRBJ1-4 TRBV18 TGTGCCAGCTCACCTGGGGCACGCACTTGGAGGGGAAGGGAAAAACTGTTTTTT CASSPGARTWRGREKLFF
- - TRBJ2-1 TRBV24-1 TGTGCCACCAGTGCCCGGGCCGATGAAGGGGGTGAGCAGTTCTTC CATSARADEGGEQFF